This T cell receptor (beta chain) was obtained from a study of beta chain features in type 1 diabetes. This CDR3 contains 15 residues. Trimming cost V 6 bases and J 4 bases; bases outside gene matches: 8. Germline CDR1 MGHDK, CDR2 SYGVNS. What was sequenced were expressed TCRB transcripts, since all of the isolated RNA had been reverse transcribed. This table comes from immunoSEQ multiplex PCR, and its TCRdb copy is limited to in-frame clones, with some not included. The sample lists some 500,000 clones, more than 9.5% occurring once. The sequence was obtained from a woman under 30 in good health. The chain recombines TRBV25-1 with TRBJ2-3; 9 nucleotides agree with TRBD2. The sample comprised naive CD4+ T cells from blood. This CDR3 is CASSGRGGLADTQYF. The DNA of the CDR3 is TGTGCCAGCAGCGGGCGGGGGGGCTTAGCAGATACGCAGTATTTT.